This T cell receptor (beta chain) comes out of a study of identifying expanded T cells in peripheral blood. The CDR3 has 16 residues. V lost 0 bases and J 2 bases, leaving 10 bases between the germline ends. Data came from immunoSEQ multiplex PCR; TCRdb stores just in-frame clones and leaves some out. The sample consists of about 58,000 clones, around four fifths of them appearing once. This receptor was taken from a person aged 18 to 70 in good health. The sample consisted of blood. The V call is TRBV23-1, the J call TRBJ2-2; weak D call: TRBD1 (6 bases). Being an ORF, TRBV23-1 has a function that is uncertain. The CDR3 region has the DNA TGCGCCAGCAGTCAATCAGGGGACACCAACACCGGGGAGCTGTTTTTT. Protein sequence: CASSQSGDTNTGELFF.